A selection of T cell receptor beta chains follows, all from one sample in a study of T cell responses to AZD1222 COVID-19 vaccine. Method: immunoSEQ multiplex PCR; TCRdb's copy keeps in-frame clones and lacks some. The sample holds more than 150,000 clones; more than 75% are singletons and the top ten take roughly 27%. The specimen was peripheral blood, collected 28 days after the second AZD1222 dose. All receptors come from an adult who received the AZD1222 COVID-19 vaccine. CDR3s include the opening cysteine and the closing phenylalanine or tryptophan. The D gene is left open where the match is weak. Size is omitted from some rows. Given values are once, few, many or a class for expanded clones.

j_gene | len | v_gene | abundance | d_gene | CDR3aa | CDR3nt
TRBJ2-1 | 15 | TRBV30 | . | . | CAWSRGMGVNNEQFF | TGTGCCTGGAGTCGGGGGATGGGGGTGAACAATGAGCAGTTCTTC
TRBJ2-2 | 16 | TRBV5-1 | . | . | CASGQSALGNTGELFF | TGCGCCAGCGGACAGTCCGCTCTTGGGAACACCGGGGAGCTGTTTTTT
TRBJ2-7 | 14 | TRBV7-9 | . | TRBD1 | CASSSTGALDEQYF | TGTGCCAGCAGCTCCACAGGGGCGTTAGACGAGCAGTACTTC
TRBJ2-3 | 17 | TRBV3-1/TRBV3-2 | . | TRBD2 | CASSQEVRAGEADTQYF | TGTGCCAGCAGCCAAGAGGTCAGAGCGGGAGAAGCAGATACGCAGTATTTT
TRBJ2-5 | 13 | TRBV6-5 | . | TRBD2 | CASKVAGGETQYF | TGTGCCAGCAAGGTAGCGGGAGGGGAGACCCAGTACTTC
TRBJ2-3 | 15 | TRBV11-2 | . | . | CASSPGVAGTDTQYF | TGTGCCAGCAGCCCCGGGGTGGCGGGCACAGATACGCAGTATTTT
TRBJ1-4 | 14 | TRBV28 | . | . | CASSGGALGEKLFF | TGTGCCAGCAGCGGGGGGGCTTTAGGCGAAAAACTGTTTTTT
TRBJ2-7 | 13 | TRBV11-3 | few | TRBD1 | CASSGQGGYEQYF | TGTGCCAGCAGCGGACAGGGGGGGTACGAGCAGTACTTC
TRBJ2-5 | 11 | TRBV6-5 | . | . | CASSYDETQYF | TGTGCCAGCAGTTACGATGAGACCCAGTACTTC
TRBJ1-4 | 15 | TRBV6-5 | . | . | CASRLFTAGGGKLFF | TGTGCCAGCAGACTTTTCACGGCCGGGGGTGGAAAACTGTTTTTT
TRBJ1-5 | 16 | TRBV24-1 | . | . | CATSDAGRRSNQPQHF | TGTGCCACCAGTGATGCGGGACGGCGAAGCAATCAGCCCCAGCATTTT
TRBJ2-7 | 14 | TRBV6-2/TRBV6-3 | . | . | CASSFGTRIYEQYF | TGTGCCAGCAGCTTCGGGACAAGGATTTACGAGCAGTACTTC
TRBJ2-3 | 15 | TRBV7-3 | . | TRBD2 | CASSPGLGGADTQYF | TGTGCCAGCAGCCCAGGACTAGGAGGGGCAGATACGCAGTATTTT
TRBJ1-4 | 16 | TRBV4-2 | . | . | CASSQELRTENEKLFF | TGTGCCAGCAGCCAAGAGCTCCGGACGGAGAATGAAAAACTGTTTTTT
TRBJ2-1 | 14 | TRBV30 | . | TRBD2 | CAWSGLATYNEQFF | TGTGCCTGGAGCGGACTAGCTACCTACAATGAGCAGTTCTTC
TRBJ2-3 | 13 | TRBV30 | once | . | CAWRNPSTDTQYF | TGTGCCTGGCGGAACCCTAGCACAGATACGCAGTATTTT
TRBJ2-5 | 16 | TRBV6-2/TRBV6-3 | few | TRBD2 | CASSYSWEGLEETQYF | TGTGCCAGCAGTTACTCGTGGGAGGGCCTCGAAGAGACCCAGTACTTC
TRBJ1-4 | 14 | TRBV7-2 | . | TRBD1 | CASSPTGTGEKLFF | TGTGCCAGCAGCCCGACAGGGACGGGAGAAAAACTGTTTTTT
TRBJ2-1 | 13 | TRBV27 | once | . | CASSFLRGNEQFF | TGTGCCAGCAGTTTTTTGCGGGGCAATGAGCAGTTCTTC
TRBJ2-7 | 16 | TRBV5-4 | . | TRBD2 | CASSPGLAGSTYEQYF | TGTGCCAGCAGCCCGGGACTAGCGGGTTCAACCTACGAGCAGTACTTC
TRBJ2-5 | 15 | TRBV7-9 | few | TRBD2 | CASSPRVAGDGTQYF | TGTGCCAGCAGCCCTCGGGTAGCGGGGGATGGGACCCAGTACTTC
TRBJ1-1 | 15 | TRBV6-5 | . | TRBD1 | CASSRPGTGIFHAFF | TGTGCCAGCAGTCGCCCCGGGACAGGGATTTTTCATGCTTTCTTT
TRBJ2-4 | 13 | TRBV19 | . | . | CASSMRPPGIQYF | TGTGCCAGTAGTATGCGGCCCCCCGGCATTCAGTACTTC
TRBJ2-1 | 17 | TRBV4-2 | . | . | CASSQDHQKALINEQFF | TGTGCCAGCAGCCAAGATCACCAGAAGGCCTTGATCAATGAGCAGTTCTTC
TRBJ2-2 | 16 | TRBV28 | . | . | CASSSFRQTNTGELFF | TGTGCCAGCAGTTCGTTCCGGCAAACGAACACCGGGGAGCTGTTTTTT
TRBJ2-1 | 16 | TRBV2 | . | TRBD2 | CASSERTSGFYNEQFF | TGTGCCAGCAGTGAACGGACTAGCGGATTCTACAATGAGCAGTTCTTC
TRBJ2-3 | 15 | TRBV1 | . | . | CTSSQIKGPPDTQYF | TGCACCAGCAGCCAAATCAAGGGGCCCCCAGATACGCAGTATTTT
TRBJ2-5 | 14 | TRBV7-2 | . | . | CASSLSGGKETQYF | TGTGCCAGCAGCTTATCTGGCGGCAAAGAGACCCAGTACTTC
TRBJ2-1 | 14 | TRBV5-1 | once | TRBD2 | CASRRRLAGNEQFF | TGCGCCAGCAGGAGGAGACTAGCGGGAAATGAGCAGTTCTTC
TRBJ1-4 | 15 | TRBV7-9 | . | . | CASSGLAGVNEKLFF | TGTGCCAGCAGCGGACTAGCAGGGGTCAATGAAAAACTGTTTTTT
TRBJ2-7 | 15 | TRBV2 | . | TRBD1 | CASSDPTGAAYEQYF | TGTGCCAGCAGTGACCCTACAGGGGCGGCCTACGAGCAGTACTTC
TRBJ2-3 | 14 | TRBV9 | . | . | CASSVEPLADTQYF | TGTGCCAGCAGCGTAGAGCCCCTGGCAGATACGCAGTATTTT
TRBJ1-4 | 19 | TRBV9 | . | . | CASSPRTGGIGATNEKLFF | TGTGCCAGCAGCCCACGGACGGGCGGGATAGGGGCAACTAATGAAAAACTGTTTTTT
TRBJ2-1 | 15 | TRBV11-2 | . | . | CASSLDRGSNNEQFF | TGTGCCAGCAGCTTAGATCGCGGTAGCAACAATGAGCAGTTCTTC
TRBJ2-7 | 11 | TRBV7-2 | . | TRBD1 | CASSQQGGQYF | TGTGCCAGCAGTCAACAGGGGGGGCAGTACTTC
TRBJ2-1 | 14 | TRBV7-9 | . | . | CASSLDLGRDEQFF | TGTGCCAGCAGCTTAGATTTGGGGCGCGATGAGCAGTTCTTC
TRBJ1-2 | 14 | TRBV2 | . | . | CASSEDGNLYGYTF | TGTGCCAGCAGTGAAGACGGAAACTTATATGGCTACACCTTC
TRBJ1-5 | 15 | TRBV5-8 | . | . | CASSLGGRSNQPQHF | TGTGCCAGCAGCTTGGGGGGCCGGAGCAATCAGCCCCAGCATTTT
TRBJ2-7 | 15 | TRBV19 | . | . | CASSHNRDGSYEQYF | TGTGCCAGTAGTCACAACAGGGATGGCTCGTACGAGCAGTACTTC
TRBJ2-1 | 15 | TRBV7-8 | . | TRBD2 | CASSLTSGSAYEQFF | TGTGCCAGCAGCTTGACTAGCGGGAGTGCCTATGAGCAGTTCTTC
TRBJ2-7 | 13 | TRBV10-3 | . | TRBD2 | CAISAGLAGGRGF | TGTGCCATCAGTGCCGGACTAGCGGGAGGGCGGGGCTTC
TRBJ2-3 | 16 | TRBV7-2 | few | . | CASSLDGSPFADTQYF | TGTGCCAGCAGCTTAGATGGGTCTCCGTTCGCAGATACGCAGTATTTT